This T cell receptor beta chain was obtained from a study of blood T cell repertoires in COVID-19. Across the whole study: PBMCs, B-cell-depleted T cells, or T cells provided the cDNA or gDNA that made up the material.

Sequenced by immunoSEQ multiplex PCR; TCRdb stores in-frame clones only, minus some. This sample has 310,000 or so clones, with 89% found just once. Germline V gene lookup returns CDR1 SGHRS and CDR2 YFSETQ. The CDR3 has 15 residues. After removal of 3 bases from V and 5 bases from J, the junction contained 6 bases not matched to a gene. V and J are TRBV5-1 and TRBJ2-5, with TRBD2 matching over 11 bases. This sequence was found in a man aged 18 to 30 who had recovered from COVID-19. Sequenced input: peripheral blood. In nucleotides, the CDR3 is TGCGCCAGCAGCTCCGGACTAGCGGGCGGGGAGACCCAGTACTTC. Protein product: CASSSGLAGGETQYF.